A selection of T cell receptor beta chains follows, all from one sample in a study of shared clonotypes between healthy human individuals. Profiled with immunoSEQ multiplex PCR; TCRdb holds only in-frame clones, not every one. Counted here are around 2.3 million clones, roughly 95% occurring once; the ten biggest clones make up 0.1% to 0.15%. Sequenced input: naive CD4+ T cells sorted from blood. All receptors come from a man younger than 30 in good health. Each CDR3 is given with its conserved first and last residue. D genes are given only for firm matches. Rows give clone size only sometimes, using once, few, many, or a class for an expanded clone.

NA	TRBV19	once	TRBJ1-6	TGTGCCAGTAGTGATCGACAGAAAACCCTCCACTTT	CASSDRQKTLHF
NA	TRBV27	NA	TRBJ1-2	TGTGCCAGCAGACCCACCCCGGGTTTTGACTACACCTTC	CASRPTPGFDYTF
NA	TRBV30	few	TRBJ1-2	TGTGCCTGGAGTGTAACAGGGATGAGTGGCTACACCTTC	CAWSVTGMSGYTF
TRBD1	TRBV5-4	NA	TRBJ1-2	TGTGCCAGCAGGCAGCCGGGACAGGGCCCTGGCTACACCTTC	CASRQPGQGPGYTF
NA	TRBV27	NA	TRBJ2-7	TGTGCCAGCAGTTTTCAGAGCGTCGGAACCTACGAGCAGTACTTC	CASSFQSVGTYEQYF
TRBD1	TRBV5-1	once	TRBJ1-3	TGCGCCAGCAGCTCGGGACAGCCCGGCTCTGGAAACACCATATATTTT	CASSSGQPGSGNTIYF
TRBD1	TRBV5-1	NA	TRBJ1-5	TGCGCCAGCAGCCCCGAGTGGGGGACAGAGACCAAGCATTTT	CASSPEWGTETKHF
NA	TRBV6-4	NA	TRBJ2-7	TGTGCCAAACCATCGGGACACCCGTCCCGTATGGAGCAGTACTTC	CAKPSGHPSRMEQYF
NA	TRBV29-1	NA	TRBJ1-4	TGCAGCGTAAACCTAGGGGCCACTAATGAAAAACTGTTTTTT	CSVNLGATNEKLFF
NA	TRBV18	once	TRBJ1-1	TGTGCCAGCTCACCTGCAGGGCAGAACACTGAAGCTTTCTTT	CASSPAGQNTEAFF
NA	TRBV20-1	once	TRBJ2-7	TGCAGTGATAACGAGCAGTACTTC	CSDNEQYF
NA	TRBV6-5	NA	TRBJ1-1	TGTGCCAGCAGCTACCGTTTGGGGGGGAACACTGAAGCTTTCTTT	CASSYRLGGNTEAFF
TRBD2	TRBV27	NA	TRBJ2-3	TGTGCCAGCAGTCCCAAGACTAGCGGGAGACCTGATACGCAGTATTTT	CASSPKTSGRPDTQYF
NA	TRBV5-1	NA	TRBJ1-1	TGCGCCAGCAGCGTTGGACAGAACACTGAAGCTTTCTTT	CASSVGQNTEAFF
NA	TRBV6-6	NA	TRBJ2-7	TGTGCCAGCAGTTATCGGGACCGAGGCTACGAGCAGTACTTC	CASSYRDRGYEQYF
TRBD1	TRBV6-5	NA	TRBJ2-1	TGTGCCAGCAGCCGCGCGCGGGACAGGACAAATGAGCAGTTCTTC	CASSRARDRTNEQFF
NA	TRBV6-6	once	TRBJ2-7	TGTGCCAGCAGTACCATCGGGACTCTCGAGCAGTACTTC	CASSTIGTLEQYF
TRBD2	TRBV10-3	NA	TRBJ2-7	TGTGCCATCAGTGAGTCGACTAGCGGGAGATCCTACGAGCAGTACTTC	CAISESTSGRSYEQYF
NA	TRBV9	NA	TRBJ1-2	TGTGCCAGCAGCCCGAGATTAGGGCTAGGGGGGGTTTATGGCTACACCTTC	CASSPRLGLGGVYGYTF
NA	TRBV10-3	once	TRBJ1-1	TGTGCCACTTGGGAACAGAACAATCCTGAAGCTTTCTTT	CATWEQNNPEAFF
TRBD1	TRBV18	NA	TRBJ1-6	TGTGCCAGCTCACCACAAGACAGGGGGATACCCCTCCACTTT	CASSPQDRGIPLHF
NA	TRBV4-1	once	TRBJ2-1	TGCGCCAGCAGCCGGCGTGGGGGTCGGGGCTCCTACAATGAGCAGTTCTTC	CASSRRGGRGSYNEQFF
NA	TRBV7-2	few	TRBJ1-2	TGTGCCAGCAGCTCACAGGGTGGCCCTTATGGCTACACCTTC	CASSSQGGPYGYTF
NA	TRBV19	NA	TRBJ1-2	TGTGCCAGTACGAAGAGGGGGGTAGGAGGCTACACCTTC	CASTKRGVGGYTF
TRBD1	TRBV27	NA	TRBJ2-7	TGTGCCAGCAGGGGGACAGGGGCCGTTAGCGAGCAGTACTTC	CASRGTGAVSEQYF
NA	TRBV6-1	NA	TRBJ2-1	TGTGCCAGCAGTTTACACGGCGATGAGCAGTTCTTC	CASSLHGDEQFF
NA	TRBV6-5	NA	TRBJ1-5	TGTGCCAGCAGTCTCGGGACACGAAGTAATCAGCCCCAGCATTTT	CASSLGTRSNQPQHF
TRBD1	TRBV6-5	NA	TRBJ1-3	TGTGCCAGCAGAGGGGGCAGTCTCAATGGAAACACCATATATTTT	CASRGGSLNGNTIYF
NA	TRBV30	NA	TRBJ1-3	TGTGCCTGGGGTTCCTCTGGAAACACCATATATTTT	CAWGSSGNTIYF
NA	TRBV2	NA	TRBJ2-3	TGTGCCAGCAGTGAAATGAGCGGTCTTAGCACAGATACGCAGTATTTT	CASSEMSGLSTDTQYF
NA	TRBV30	NA	TRBJ1-1	TGTGCCTGGGGACCGGGCCAGGCTACTGAAGCTTTCTTT	CAWGPGQATEAFF
TRBD2	TRBV2	NA	TRBJ2-1	TGTGCCAGCCGAGGCGGGAGGTTTGAGCAGTTCTTC	CASRGGRFEQFF
NA	TRBV9	NA	TRBJ2-5	TGTGCCAGCAGCGACGTGTCGGTACCGGAGACCCAGTACTTC	CASSDVSVPETQYF
NA	TRBV30	NA	TRBJ2-1	TGTGCCTGGAACCAATGGAGTATAGCCTACAATGAGCAGTTCTTC	CAWNQWSIAYNEQFF
NA	TRBV4-3	NA	TRBJ1-4	TGCGCCAGCAGCCTGGGGGATAATGAAAAACTGTTTTTT	CASSLGDNEKLFF
NA	TRBV6-1	NA	TRBJ2-7	TGTGCCAGCCTTTCAGACAGTACCTTAAGAGAGCAGTACTTC	CASLSDSTLREQYF
NA	TRBV5-1	NA	TRBJ2-7	TGCGCCAGCAGCTTGGCCGGTCGTTCCTACGAGCAGTACTTC	CASSLAGRSYEQYF
TRBD2	TRBV27	NA	TRBJ2-7	TGTGCCAGCAGTCCCGCCGGACTAGCGGGGTTATGGTACGAGCAGTACTTC	CASSPAGLAGLWYEQYF
NA	TRBV11-1	NA	TRBJ1-1	TGTGCCAGCAGCTTAGATGCGGGGGCTTTCTTT	CASSLDAGAFF
NA	TRBV30	NA	TRBJ1-6	TGTGCCTGGGCTAGCAATTCACCCCTCCACTTT	CAWASNSPLHF
NA	TRBV5-4	NA	TRBJ1-1	TGTGCCAGCAGCTTGGTGGAGGACAGGAACACTGAAGCTTTCTTT	CASSLVEDRNTEAFF
NA	TRBV5-6	NA	TRBJ1-1	TGTGCCAGCAGCTTGGGGATCGGGGACACTGAAGCTTTCTTT	CASSLGIGDTEAFF
TRBD2	TRBV18	NA	TRBJ2-5	TGTGCCAGCTCCTTCGGACTAGCGGAACCCCAAGAGACCCAGTACTTC	CASSFGLAEPQETQYF
NA	TRBV7-9	NA	TRBJ1-1	TGTGCCAGCACGCAGGGGAACATGAACACTGAAGCTTTCTTT	CASTQGNMNTEAFF
NA	TRBV7-2	NA	TRBJ1-5	TGTGCCAGCAGTATGGGACCCGGAGGGAATCAGCCCCAGCATTTT	CASSMGPGGNQPQHF
NA	TRBV14	once	TRBJ2-5	TGTGCCAGCAGCCAGGCCAGTAGCAACCAAGAGACCCAGTACTTC	CASSQASSNQETQYF
TRBD2	TRBV6-5	NA	TRBJ2-7	TGTGCCAGCAATCTGGCTAGCGGGTACGAGCAGTACTTC	CASNLASGYEQYF
NA	TRBV11-1	NA	TRBJ2-1	TGTGCCAGCAGCTTAGAGGGGGGGGCAAAGTACAATGAGCAGTTCTTC	CASSLEGGAKYNEQFF
TRBD2	TRBV7-9	NA	TRBJ2-5	TGTGCCAGCAGCCGGACTAGCGCGGATGGGAACCAGTACTTC	CASSRTSADGNQYF
TRBD2	TRBV7-2	NA	TRBJ2-7	TGTGCCAGCAGCGGTTCTTTGCCCCGCGCTAGCGGGTCCTACGAGCAGTACTTC	CASSGSLPRASGSYEQYF
NA	TRBV11-2	NA	TRBJ1-6	TGTGCCAGCAGCTTGGAGTACCGGAATTCACCCCTCCACTTT	CASSLEYRNSPLHF
NA	TRBV18	NA	TRBJ2-5	TGTGCCAGCTCACCACAGGCAGAGGGAGAGACCCAGTACTTC	CASSPQAEGETQYF
NA	TRBV6-5	NA	TRBJ2-7	TGTGCCAGCAGTCCCCGAAACCTCGTTTCGGAGCAGTACTTC	CASSPRNLVSEQYF
NA	TRBV30	NA	TRBJ2-2	TGTGCGTGGTCGACCTCTCCCTACGAGGGGGAGCTGTTTTTT	CAWSTSPYEGELFF
TRBD1	TRBV7-9	NA	TRBJ1-5	TGTGCCAGCAGCGCCGACAGGGGGGGACAGCCCCAGCATTTT	CASSADRGGQPQHF
NA	TRBV6-6	NA	TRBJ1-4	TGTGCCAGTTCCCGGCTGGCAGGGAACGAAAAACTGTTTTTT	CASSRLAGNEKLFF